These 19 T cell receptor beta chains were all obtained from the same sample, sequenced in a study of T-cell memory formation after mild COVID-19. TCRdb redid the calling of the 5' RACE reads with MiXCR, one entry per CDR3 protein. The sample holds approximately 430,000 distinct CDR3 sequences, 20% to 25% seen once. Material for sequencing was PBMCs or a T cell subset sorted from them (not recorded which). These TCRs come from an adult woman who had mild COVID-19 (a few samples of this study predate the infection). Cell type and time point are not known.

This sequence joins TRBV28 and TRBJ2-7, with TRBD2 matching 16 bases. Germline V gives CDR1 MDHEN, CDR2 SYDVKM. V was clipped by 2 bases and J by 7 bases; unmatched bases: 8. CDR3 length: 17 amino acids. CDR3 protein: CASSLPGLAGGPREQYF. DNA of the CDR3: TGTGCCAGCAGTTTACCGGGACTAGCGGGAGGGCCAAGGGAGCAGTACTTC.

This clonotype was recorded a few times. The chain combines TRBV28 with TRBJ1-2; 7 bases align to TRBD1. Germline V gene lookup returns CDR1 MDHEN and CDR2 SYDVKM. This CDR3 is built from 16 residues. The trim removed 2 bases at V and 8 bases at J, leaving 14 bases unmatched. In nucleotides, the CDR3 is TGTGCCAGCAGTTTAACTCCGACAGGGTCCGCGAGAGGCTACACCTTC. Amino acid sequence: CASSLTPTGSARGYTF.

This clonotype has a handful of counts. The chain joins TRBV5-1 to TRBJ2-7, with D perhaps TRBD1 or TRBD2 (6 bases each). Trimming left V 5 bases short and J 4 bases short, with 13 bases between. Germline V gene data show CDR1 as SGHRS and CDR2 as YFSETQ. The CDR3 runs 13 residues. CDR3: CASREGTSYEQYF. The CDR3 region has the DNA TGCGCCAGCAGGGAGGGGACATCTTACGAGCAGTACTTC.

This clonotype was recorded at least ten times. This CDR3 reads CATSREVGGLAAYNEQFF. As DNA, the CDR3 is TGTGCCACCAGCAGAGAAGTAGGTGGGCTAGCGGCTTACAATGAGCAGTTCTTC. The V gene is TRBV15, the J gene TRBJ2-1; TRBD2 aligns across 7 bases. Per the germline V gene, CDR1 is LNHNV and CDR2 is YYDKDF (reference sequence). The trim removed 0 bases at V and 4 bases at J, leaving 12 bases unmatched. This CDR3 is built from 18 residues.

V usage is TRBV4-2 and J usage is TRBJ1-2, with TRBD1 as a possible D gene (6 bases). The CDR3 has 16 residues. Germline CDR1 and CDR2: LGHNA and YNFKEQ. Trimming shortened V by 0 bases and J by 2 bases, and 13 bases separated the two germline ends. The CDR3 loop is CASSQDFNRENYGYTF. The CDR3 DNA sequence: TGTGCCAGCAGCCAAGATTTTAACAGGGAGAACTATGGCTACACCTTC.

This clonotype was seen more than once but under ten times. The chain has TRBV21-1 and TRBJ1-5. TRBV21-1 is a documented pseudogene. This CDR3 spans 14 amino acids. The CDR3 protein is CASSRMYSNQPQHF. As DNA, the CDR3 is TGTGCCAGCAGCAGGATGTACAGCAATCAGCCCCAGCATTTT.

This clonotype was seen a handful of times. The chain carries TRBV9 and TRBJ2-7; TRBD1 aligns across 9 bases. With 2 bases clipped from V and 2 bases from J, the junction kept 5 bases outside the gene matches. The germline gives CDR1 SGDLS, CDR2 YYNGEE. This CDR3 is built from 15 residues. CDR3 sequence reads: CASSVGTGIPYEQYF. The CDR3 DNA follows: TGTGCCAGCAGCGTCGGGACAGGGATACCCTACGAGCAGTACTTC.

V usage is TRBV4-1 and J usage is TRBJ1-1, with 7 bases that match TRBD1. The germline V gene encodes CDR1 MGHRA and CDR2 YSYEKL. The CDR3 covers 16 residues. J was trimmed by 2 bases and V by 4 bases; bases with no gene match: 10. CDR3 loop: CASSPWGQTYNTEAFF. DNA of the CDR3: TGCGCCAGCAGCCCCTGGGGACAGACTTACAACACTGAAGCTTTCTTT.

This clonotype was counted a few times. The chain combines TRBV4-1 with TRBJ2-3; the D call may be TRBD1 or TRBD2 (6 bases each). Germline CDR1 is MGHRA and CDR2 is YSYEKL. The CDR3 loop spans 15 amino acids. Trimming shortened V by 0 bases and J by 4 bases, and 11 bases separated the two germline ends. CDR3 protein: CASSQDKGGSDTQYF. The CDR3 DNA sequence: TGCGCCAGCAGCCAAGATAAGGGGGGCTCAGATACGCAGTATTTT.

This clonotype was seen a few times. The V and J genes are TRBV11-2 and TRBJ2-1; tentatively, D is TRBD2 (6 bases). Trimming removed 3 bases at V and 3 bases at J, with 12 bases between. The CDR3 totals 15 residues. CDR1 is SGHAT, CDR2 FQNNGV, per germline. CDR3 DNA: TGTGCCAGCAGCTTCCTGCGGGGACTCTACAATGAGCAGTTCTTC. Its protein is CASSFLRGLYNEQFF.

This sequence joins TRBV29-1 and TRBJ2-7; D remains ambiguous. Deletions cut 5 bases from V and 3 bases from J, with 11 bases between. Germline loops: CDR1 SQVTM, CDR2 ANQGSEA. This CDR3 comprises 12 residues. The CDR3 DNA sequence: TGCAGCGTTCGGGCCCCAAACTACGAGCAGTACTTC. Amino acid sequence: CSVRAPNYEQYF.

This rearrangement joins TRBV7-2 to TRBJ2-1; 8 bases map to TRBD1. Trimming removed 5 bases from V and 9 bases from J; junction bases left unmatched: 9. Germline values: CDR1 SGHTA, CDR2 FQGNSA. This CDR3 is 14 amino acids long. CDR3 in amino acids: CASSQDRGVLEQFF. The CDR3 DNA sequence: TGTGCCAGCAGCCAAGACAGGGGAGTACTTGAGCAGTTCTTC.

At least ten counts were recorded for this clonotype. DNA of the CDR3: TGTGCCAGCAGCCGCAGTCCTCAGACTAGCCGATATTACCAAGAGACCCAGTACTTC. Translating it yields CASSRSPQTSRYYQETQYF. V gene TRBV3-1 combines with J gene TRBJ2-5; 7 bases line up with TRBD2. Germline V gene sequence: CDR1 LGHDT, CDR2 YNNKEL (reference sequence). The V gene end was trimmed by 4 bases and the J gene end by 0 bases; junction bases not matched to a gene: 17. CDR3 length equals 19 residues.

The table lists this clonotype with a few counts. This rearrangement joins TRBV3-1 to TRBJ2-2, with TRBD2 identical over 13 bases. Germline CDR1 LGHDT, CDR2 YNNKEL (reference sequence). J gave up 3 bases and V 4 bases, and 8 bases lay outside the gene matches. This CDR3 has 18 residues. The CDR3 loop is CASSPTPGLAGDTGELFF. CDR3 bases: TGTGCCAGCAGCCCTACCCCCGGACTAGCGGGGGACACCGGGGAGCTGTTTTTT.

This chain connects TRBV12-3 or TRBV12-4 to TRBJ2-1, with 11 bases aligning to TRBD2. The CDR3 is made up of 14 amino acids. The V and J ends lost 6 bases and 5 bases, in that order; junction bases with no gene match: 3. CDR3 nucleotide sequence: TGTGCCAGCAGGACTAGCGGGGCTAACAATGAGCAGTTCTTC. It specifies CASRTSGANNEQFF.

J is TRBJ2-5 and V is TRBV5-1; TRBD2 aligns across 15 bases. The V gene's germline CDR1 is SGHRS and CDR2 YFSETQ. CDR3 length: 20 residues. V trimming: 4 bases; J trimming: 2 bases; junction bases outside the gene matches: 15. In DNA form, the CDR3 reads TGCGCCAGCAGCCCGGGACTAGCGGGGGGCCGACGGGGTCATCAAGAGACCCAGTACTTC. It translates to CASSPGLAGGRRGHQETQYF.

The rearrangement links TRBV5-8 to TRBJ2-7, with D perhaps matching TRBD1 or TRBD2 (5 bases each). Trimming took off 3 bases at V and 0 bases at J, with 16 bases between the two ends. The CDR3 totals 16 residues. Germline CDR1 and CDR2: SGHTS and YDEGEE. In nucleotides, the CDR3 is TGTGCCAGCAGCTATGGGGGTAGCGCCTTCTCCTACGAGCAGTACTTC. Translated, it gives CASSYGGSAFSYEQYF.

Only a few counts were recorded for this clonotype. J is TRBJ1-4 and V is TRBV13, with D uncertain. Looked up from germline, CDR1 is PRHDT and CDR2 is FYEKMQ (reference sequence). V lost 4 bases and J lost 8, with 11 bases in between. The CDR3 sequence is 13 residues long. The CDR3 loop reads CASSSPSTEKLFF. CDR3 in DNA: TGTGCCAGCAGCTCGCCGTCCACAGAAAAACTGTTTTTT.

This clonotype was observed a handful of times. V and J are TRBV12-3 or TRBV12-4 and TRBJ1-5; the D gene is possibly TRBD1 (6 bases). The CDR3 is 15 residues long. V was clipped by 4 bases and J by 0 bases, with 10 bases between them. The CDR3 loop reads CASSYGQFSNQPQHF. As DNA, the CDR3 is TGTGCCAGCAGTTATGGACAGTTTAGCAATCAGCCCCAGCATTTT.